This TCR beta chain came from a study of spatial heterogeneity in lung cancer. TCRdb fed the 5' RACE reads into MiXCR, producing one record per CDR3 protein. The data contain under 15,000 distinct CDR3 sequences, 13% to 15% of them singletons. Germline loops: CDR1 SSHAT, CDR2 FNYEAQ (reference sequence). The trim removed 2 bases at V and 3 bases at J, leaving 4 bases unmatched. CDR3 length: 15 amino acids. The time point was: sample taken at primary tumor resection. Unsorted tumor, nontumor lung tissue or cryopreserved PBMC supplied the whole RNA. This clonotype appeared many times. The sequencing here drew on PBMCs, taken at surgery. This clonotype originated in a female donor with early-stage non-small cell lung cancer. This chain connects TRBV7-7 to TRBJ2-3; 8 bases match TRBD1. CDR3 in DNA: TGTGCCAGCAGCTTACAGGGGGCGCTGACAGATACGCAGTATTTT. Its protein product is CASSLQGALTDTQYF. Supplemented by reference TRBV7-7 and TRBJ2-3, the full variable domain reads GAGVSQSPRYKVTKRGQDVTLRCDPISSHATLYWYQQALGQGPEFLTYFNYEAQPDKSGLPSDRFSAERPEGSISTLTIQRTEQRDSAMYRCASSLQGALTDTQYFGPGTRLTVL.